The 6 T cell receptor beta chains reported below all come from one sample, sequenced in a study of T cells in Graves' hyperthyroidism and ophthalmopathy (dated by TCRdb to the late 2010s). The protocol used for the library was multiplex PCR. Sequencing took place on an Illumina HiSeq 2000. TCR beta CDR3 regions were amplified from RNA transcripts. A first-round RT-PCR of the TCR CDR3 used the HTBI primer set with the Qiagen OneStep RT-PCR kit. TCRdb reanalyzed the raw reads on its own, using fastp at Q25 for trimming and MiXCR for clone calling, and kept in-frame beta chains. Each record represents a unique CDR3 protein, reported with the most common genes and DNA among its rows. For this sample the table gives 620,000 or so distinct CDR3 sequences, of which approximately 15% were detected only once. The ten largest clonotypes hold about an eighth of the sample. The sequenced sample consisted of blood. These receptors originate from a woman aged 45-60 years with Graves' ophthalmopathy.

The chain recombines TRBV12-3 or TRBV12-4 with TRBJ1-6; D might be TRBD1 (5 bases). The CDR3 length is 12 residues. Deletions cut 3 bases from V and 15 bases from J, with 12 bases between. Written as DNA, the CDR3 is TGTGCCAGCAGTTTTCCCTCGGGGGTCCTCCACTTT. Protein: CASSFPSGVLHF.

This clonotype was counted at least ten times. The chain couples TRBV28 to TRBJ2-5, with 13 bases aligning to TRBD2. Germline lookup yields CDR1 MDHEN and CDR2 SYDVKM. Trimming at V came to 4 bases and at J to 4 bases, leaving 6 bases not matched to a gene. The CDR3 length is 16 residues. The CDR3 DNA follows: TGTGCCAGCAGTTCCCGTGGACTAGCGGGAGTAGAGACCCAGTACTTC. Its translation: CASSSRGLAGVETQYF. The variable domain in full, completed from reference TRBV28 and TRBJ2-5, reads DVKVTQSSRYLVKRTGEKVFLECVQDMDHENMFWYRQDPGLGLRLIYFSYDVKMKEKGDIPEGYSVSREKKERFSLILESASTNQTSMYLCASSSRGLAGVETQYFGPGTRLLVL.

This clonotype has just a few counts. The chain carries TRBV6-1 and TRBJ1-6, with D unclear. The V end lost 1 base, the J end lost 1 base, and 14 bases lay between the germline ends. The CDR3 runs 18 residues. CDR1 and CDR2 (germline): MNHNS, SASEGT. The CDR3: CASSEDRLRRSYNSPLHF. As DNA, the CDR3 is TGTGCCAGCAGTGAAGATCGCCTGCGGAGGTCCTATAATTCACCCCTCCACTTT.

Written as DNA, the CDR3 is TGTGCCACAGGGGCGGTAATCGAGCCCCAGCATTTT. Encoded protein: CATGAVIEPQHF. The V and J genes are TRBV10-3 and TRBJ1-5; TRBD1 is a possible D gene (6 bases). This CDR3 comprises 12 residues. Trimming stripped 10 bases from V and 8 bases from J, with 15 bases between. Germline CDR1 and CDR2: ENHRY and SYGVKD.

This clonotype was observed at least ten times. This chain links TRBV6-1 with TRBJ2-1, with D hard to call. V dropped 6 bases and J dropped 8 bases, with 11 bases sitting between them. CDR3 length equals 12 residues. Per the germline V gene, CDR1 is MNHNS and CDR2 is SASEGT. CDR3 DNA sequence: TGTGCCAGCAGCCCCCTTTCGGATGAGCAGTTCTTC. Protein product: CASSPLSDEQFF.

The V call is TRBV10-3, the J call TRBJ1-2; D is uncertain. V was pared by 6 bases and J by 8 bases, with 10 bases between. The CDR3 has 11 residues. Looked up from germline, CDR1 is ENHRY and CDR2 is SYGVKD. CDR3 amino acids: CAISPGGGYTF. The CDR3 DNA sequence: TGTGCCATCAGCCCAGGAGGCGGCTACACCTTC.